The source of this T cell receptor (beta chain) is a study of blood T cells in healthy people across ages. Study-level findings and limits: Higher diversity and more naive CD4+ cells were features of long-lived donors, compared to aged donors.

In regard to this clonotype: The antigen is not known. A much larger clone differs from this one at a single base, so this may be a read error.

This CDR3 is built from 13 residues. Germline V lookup: CDR1 MNHNY, CDR2 SVGAGI (reference sequence). A second PCR of about 7 to 12 cycles used a sample-barcoded 5' primer and a J-beta primer mix. One entry per CDR3 protein results from TCRdb running MiXCR on the 5' RACE reads. Among around 580,000 distinct CDR3 sequences listed, more than 45% were seen once. J is TRBJ2-1 and V is TRBV6-6; D is tentatively TRBD1 or TRBD2 (5 bases each). This sequence was found in a man older than 75 in good health. The sequenced material came from blood. CDR3 in amino acids: CASSRAGADEQIF. DNA for the CDR3: TGTGCCAGCAGCCGCGCCGGGGCCGATGAGCAGATCTTC.